This entry lists 9 T cell receptor beta chains sequenced from one sample in a study of shared clonotypes between healthy human individuals. Produced via immunoSEQ multiplex PCR; TCRdb's table is partial and in-frame only. The sample carries around 1,100,000 clones, 77% recorded once. The sample comprised memory CD4+ T cells from PBMCs. The subset here: CD45RA-negative fraction. These receptor sequences come from a man aged 18 to 29 in good health. Some clones in this sample may be carry-over from other donors' samples.

The chain carries TRBV29-1 and TRBJ2-3; 10 nucleotides match TRBD2. J was trimmed by 2 bases and V by 6 bases; bases with no gene match: 5. CDR1 and CDR2 (germline): SQVTM, ANQGSEA. The CDR3 covers 14 residues. This CDR3 is CSVAGLADTDTQYF. The CDR3 region has the DNA TGCAGCGTCGCCGGACTAGCGGACACAGATACGCAGTATTTT.

A remark on this clone: The same CDR3 is also encoded by other DNA sequences in this sample. The V call is TRBV7-9, the J call TRBJ2-7; D may match TRBD1 or TRBD2 (5 bases each). This CDR3 has 13 residues. CDR1 SEHNR and CDR2 FQNEAQ come from the germline V gene (reference sequence). Deletions cut 0 bases from V and 6 bases from J, with 9 bases between. The CDR3 nucleotides read TGTGCCAGCAGCTTAGCTGGGGGTGGCGAGCAGTACTTC. Translating it yields CASSLAGGGEQYF.

V usage is TRBV5-4 and J usage is TRBJ2-3; 7 bases align to TRBD1. The CDR3 has 16 residues. The V segment lost 3 bases and the J segment 0 bases; nucleotides outside the gene matches: 7. Germline lookup yields CDR1 SGHNT and CDR2 YYREEE (reference sequence). The CDR3, as DNA: TGTGCCAGCAGCTCAGACAGGGCGATCAGCACAGATACGCAGTATTTT. It is translated as CASSSDRAISTDTQYF. Using reference TRBV5-4 and TRBJ2-3 for the parts outside the CDR3, the full variable domain is ETGVTQSPTHLIKTRGQQVTLRCSSQSGHNTVSWYQQALGQGPQFIFQYYREEENGRGNFPPRFSGLQFPNYSSELNVNALELDDSALYLCASSSDRAISTDTQYFGPGTRLTVL.

This clone has a handful of counts. The chain recombines TRBV5-1 with TRBJ1-3, with D uncertain. Germline assignment: CDR1 SGHRS and CDR2 YFSETQ. V lost 0 bases, J lost 4 bases, and 5 bases lay in between. There are 13 residues in the CDR3. The CDR3 here is CASSLGRGNTIYF. CDR3 DNA: TGCGCCAGCAGCTTGGGAAGGGGAAACACCATATATTTT.

V and J are TRBV28 and TRBJ1-5; maybe TRBD1 (6 bases). This CDR3 region has 17 residues. Germline V gene lookup returns CDR1 MDHEN and CDR2 SYDVKM. V lost 7 bases to trimming and J lost 4 bases, with 23 bases between them. The CDR3 region has the DNA TGTGCCAGCACCCCGACCTGGGGGGCTCAGGGTAATCAGCCCCAGCATTTT. It specifies CASTPTWGAQGNQPQHF.

This chain uses TRBV10-3 with TRBJ2-5, with a weak D call TRBD2 (6 bases). The CDR3 is made up of 14 amino acids. Germline V gene data show CDR1 as ENHRY and CDR2 as SYGVKD. Trimming cost V 8 bases and J 5 bases, with 18 bases left between them. The CDR3 nucleotides read TGTGCCATCCGGGATAGCGGTCGAAGGGAGACCCAGTACTTC. The encoded protein is CAIRDSGRRETQYF.

Many counts were recorded for this clone. V gene TRBV7-2 combines with J gene TRBJ2-7; a possible D gene is TRBD2 (6 bases). The V gene's germline CDR1 is SGHTA and CDR2 FQGNSA. V was pared by 5 bases and J by 0 bases, with 14 bases between. The CDR3 has 15 residues. CDR3 nucleotide sequence: TGTGCCAGCAGCGGCCAACCGGGACTCTCCTACGAGCAGTACTTC. It translates to CASSGQPGLSYEQYF.

The CDR3 is CASSDQVGGSRNTIYF. CDR3 coding DNA: TGTGCCAGCAGTGATCAGGTGGGGGGATCCAGAAACACCATATATTTT. The gene calls are TRBV25-1 and TRBJ1-3, with D perhaps TRBD1 (5 bases). The germline gives CDR1 MGHDK, CDR2 SYGVNS. The CDR3 spans 16 residues. Trimming cost V 3 bases and J 5 bases, with 17 bases left between them.

The V gene is TRBV6-5, the J gene TRBJ1-1; possibly TRBD1 for D (5 bases). Germline V gene data show CDR1 as MNHEY and CDR2 as SVGAGI. CDR3 length: 14 amino acids. Trimming took 0 bases from V and 4 from J, leaving 9 bases between them. CDR3 residues: CASSYSGDGTEAFF. CDR3 bases: TGTGCCAGCAGTTACTCAGGGGATGGCACTGAAGCTTTCTTT.